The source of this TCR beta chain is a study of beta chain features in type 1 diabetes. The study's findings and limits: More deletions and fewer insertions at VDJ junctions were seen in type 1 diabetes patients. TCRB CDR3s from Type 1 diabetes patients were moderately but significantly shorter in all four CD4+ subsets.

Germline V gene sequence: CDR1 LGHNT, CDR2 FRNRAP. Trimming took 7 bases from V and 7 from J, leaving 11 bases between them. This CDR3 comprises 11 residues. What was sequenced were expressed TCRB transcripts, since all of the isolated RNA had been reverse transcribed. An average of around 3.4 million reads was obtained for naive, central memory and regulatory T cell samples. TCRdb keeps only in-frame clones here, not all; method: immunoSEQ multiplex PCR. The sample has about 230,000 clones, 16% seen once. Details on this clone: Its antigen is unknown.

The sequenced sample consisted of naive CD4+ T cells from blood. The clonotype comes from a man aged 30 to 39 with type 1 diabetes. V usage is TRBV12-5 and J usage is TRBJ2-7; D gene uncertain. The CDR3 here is CASAYEVEQYF. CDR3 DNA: TGTGCTAGTGCGTACGAGGTAGAGCAGTACTTC.